What follows are 10 T cell receptor beta chains derived from one specimen sequenced in a study of blood T cells in healthy people across ages. A second about 6 to 12 cycle PCR used barcoded and J-beta primers. TCRdb re-derived calls from the 5' RACE reads in MiXCR, one entry per CDR3 protein. The data hold about 730,000 distinct CDR3 sequences, with about 40% observed a single time. Input material: blood. These receptors all come from a woman aged 55-69 years in good health.

Many counts were recorded for this clonotype. The CDR3 here is CASSFSGRALSYNEQFF. The CDR3 nucleotides read TGTGCCAGCAGCTTTAGCGGGCGGGCTCTCTCCTACAATGAGCAGTTCTTC. The chain joins TRBV7-2 to TRBJ2-1; TRBD2 matches at 7 bases. This CDR3 region has 17 residues. Trimming at V came to 3 bases and at J to 0 bases, leaving 8 bases not matched to a gene. Per germline, CDR1 SGHTA and CDR2 FQGNSA. Combining the CDR3 with reference TRBV7-2 and TRBJ2-1 gives the whole variable domain GAGVSQSPSNKVTEKGKDVELRCDPISGHTALYWYRQSLGQGLEFLIYFQGNSAPDKSGLPSDRFSAERTGGSVSTLTIQRTQQEDSAVYLCASSFSGRALSYNEQFFGPGTRLTVL.

In its sample, this clonotype was seen a few times. The rearrangement joins TRBV6-2 or TRBV6-3 to TRBJ2-1; D is perhaps TRBD1 (5 bases). V lost 8 bases, J lost 12 bases, and 20 bases lay in between. Germline V CDR1 and CDR2: MNHEY, SVGEGT. This CDR3 region has 13 residues. The CDR3 DNA reads TGTGCCAGCGTCCCTCAAAGGACAAAAGGGCAGTTCTTC. It codes for CASVPQRTKGQFF.

In this sample, this clonotype turned up a few times. J is TRBJ2-7 and V is TRBV21-1. TRBV21-1 is tagged as a pseudogene. This CDR3 is built from 11 residues. The CDR3 loop reads CARYRKEEQYF. The DNA of the CDR3 is TGTGCCAGATACCGTAAGGAGGAGCAGTACTTC.

This clonotype has a handful of counts. The rearrangement links TRBV5-1 to TRBJ2-4, with D maybe TRBD2 (6 bases). The CDR3 runs 14 residues. CDR1 is SGHRS, CDR2 YFSETQ, per germline. V was shortened by 3 bases and J by 8 bases, with 15 bases between the two germline ends. This chain's CDR3 is CASSSGAGSDIQYF. The CDR3 DNA reads TGCGCCAGCAGCTCCGGGGCGGGGTCGGACATTCAGTACTTC.

This chain links TRBV9 with TRBJ2-1, with unresolved D. Judging by the DNA end, TRBJ2-7 fits better; the J call may be wrong. The CDR3 consists of 15 residues. The V gene's germline CDR1 is SGDLS and CDR2 YYNGEE. The DNA for the CDR3 is TGTGCCAGCAGCGTAGACGGGTCTTCCTACAATGAGCAGTACTTC. Amino acid sequence: CASSVDGSSYNEQYF.

CDR3 amino acids: CASSQGVAGAFTQYF. The CDR3 nucleotides read TGTGCCAGCAGCCAAGGGGTAGCGGGAGCGTTTACGCAGTATTTT. V is TRBV3-1 and J is TRBJ2-3; 9 bases are shared with TRBD2. The V gene end was trimmed by 1 base and the J gene end by 8 bases; junction bases not matched to a gene: 7. CDR3 length: 15 amino acids. The germline gives CDR1 LGHDT, CDR2 YNNKEL (reference sequence).

To note about this clonotype: One junction end disagrees with the germline gene, perhaps due to a read error. CDR3 nucleotides: TGTGCCAGCAGCCCCAATCTAGGGAATTACGGGCAGTACTTC. This encodes CASSPNLGNYGQYF. The chain is built from TRBV7-9 and TRBJ2-7; unclear D gene. The CDR3 consists of 14 residues. Looked up from germline, CDR1 is SEHNR and CDR2 is FQNEAQ (reference sequence).

Regarding this clonotype: A much larger clone sits a single nucleotide away, making a read error possible. The chain has TRBV29-1 and TRBJ2-5; a weak D match, TRBD2 (6 bases). The J call may be in error: the DNA end matches TRBJ2-7 better. The CDR3 has 13 amino acids. The germline gives CDR1 SQVTM, CDR2 ANQGSEA. The CDR3 is CSVDRRGFDEQYF. The CDR3 DNA is TGCAGCGTTGACAGACGGGGGTTCGACGAGCAGTACTTC.

The V call is TRBV20-1, the J call TRBJ1-5; unclear D gene. This CDR3 comprises 13 residues. Looked up from germline, CDR1 is DFQATT and CDR2 is SNEGSKA (reference sequence). V was clipped by 0 bases and J by 7 bases, with 10 bases between them. The CDR3 DNA follows: TGCAGTGCTAGAGATAGGCTCCTCCAGCCCCAGCATTTT. Amino acid sequence: CSARDRLLQPQHF.

Many counts were recorded for this clonotype. The rearrangement joins TRBV6-2 or TRBV6-3 to TRBJ2-1; D call uncertain. Trimming removed 4 bases from V and 9 bases from J, with 7 bases in between. This CDR3 region has 11 residues. CDR1 MNHEY and CDR2 SVGEGT come from the germline V gene. This CDR3 reads CASSSGSEQFF. In DNA, the CDR3 is TGTGCCAGCAGTTCGGGTAGTGAGCAGTTCTTC.